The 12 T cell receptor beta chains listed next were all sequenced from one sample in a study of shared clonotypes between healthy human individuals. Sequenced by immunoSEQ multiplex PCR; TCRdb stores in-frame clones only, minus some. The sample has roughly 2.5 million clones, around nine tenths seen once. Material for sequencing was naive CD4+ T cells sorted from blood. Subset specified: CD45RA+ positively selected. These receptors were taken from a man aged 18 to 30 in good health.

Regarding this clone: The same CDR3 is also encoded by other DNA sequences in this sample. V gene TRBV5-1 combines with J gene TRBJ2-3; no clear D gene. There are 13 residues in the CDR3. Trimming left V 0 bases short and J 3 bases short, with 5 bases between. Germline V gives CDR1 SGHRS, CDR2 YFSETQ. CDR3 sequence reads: CASSLDFTDTQYF. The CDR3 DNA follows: TGCGCCAGCAGCTTGGATTTTACAGATACGCAGTATTTT.

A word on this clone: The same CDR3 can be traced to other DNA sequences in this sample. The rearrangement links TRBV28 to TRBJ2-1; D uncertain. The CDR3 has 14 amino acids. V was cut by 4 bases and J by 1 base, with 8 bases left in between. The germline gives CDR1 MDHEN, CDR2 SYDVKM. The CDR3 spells CASSSLGSYNEQFF. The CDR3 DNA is TGTGCCAGCAGTTCCCTGGGATCCTACAATGAGCAGTTCTTC.

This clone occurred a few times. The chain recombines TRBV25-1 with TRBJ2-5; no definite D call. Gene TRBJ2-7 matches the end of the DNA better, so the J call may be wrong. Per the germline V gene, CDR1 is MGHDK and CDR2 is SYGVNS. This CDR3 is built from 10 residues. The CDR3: CASSDYEQYF. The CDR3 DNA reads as TGTGCCAGCAGTGACTACGAGCAGTACTTC.

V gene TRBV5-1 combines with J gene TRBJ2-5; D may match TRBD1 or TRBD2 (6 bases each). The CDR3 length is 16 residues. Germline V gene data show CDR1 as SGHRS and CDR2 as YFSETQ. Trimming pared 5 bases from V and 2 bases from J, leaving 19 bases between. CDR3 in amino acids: CASSGGPNTLQETQYF. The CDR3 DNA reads TGCGCCAGCAGTGGGGGGCCAAACACCCTACAAGAGACCCAGTACTTC.

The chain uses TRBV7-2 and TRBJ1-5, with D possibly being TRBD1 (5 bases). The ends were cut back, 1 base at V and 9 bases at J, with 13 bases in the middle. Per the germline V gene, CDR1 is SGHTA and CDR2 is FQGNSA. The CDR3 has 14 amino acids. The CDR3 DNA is TGTGCCAGCAGCTTAGTATCCGGGGCCGGGCCCCAGCATTTT. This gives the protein CASSLVSGAGPQHF.

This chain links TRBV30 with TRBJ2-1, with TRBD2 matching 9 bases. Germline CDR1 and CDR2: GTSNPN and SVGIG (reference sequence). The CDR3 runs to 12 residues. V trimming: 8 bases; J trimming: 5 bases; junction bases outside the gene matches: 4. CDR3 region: CAGSGSNNEQFF. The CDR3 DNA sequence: TGTGCCGGTAGCGGGAGCAACAATGAGCAGTTCTTC.

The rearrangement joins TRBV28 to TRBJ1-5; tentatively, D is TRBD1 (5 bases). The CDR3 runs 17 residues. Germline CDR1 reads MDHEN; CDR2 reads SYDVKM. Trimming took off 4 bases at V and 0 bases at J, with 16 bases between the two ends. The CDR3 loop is CASSSNLGAPSNQPQHF. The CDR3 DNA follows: TGTGCCAGCAGTTCAAACCTAGGGGCCCCTAGCAATCAGCCCCAGCATTTT.

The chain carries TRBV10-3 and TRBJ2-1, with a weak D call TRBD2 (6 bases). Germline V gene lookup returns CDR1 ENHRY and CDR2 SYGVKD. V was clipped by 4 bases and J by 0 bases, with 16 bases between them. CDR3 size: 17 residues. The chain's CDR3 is CAISGSPDYTSYNEQFF. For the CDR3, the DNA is TGTGCCATCAGTGGATCCCCGGACTACACCTCCTACAATGAGCAGTTCTTC.

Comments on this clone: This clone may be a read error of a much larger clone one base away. The CDR3 DNA reads TGTGCCAGCAGCTCCACAGATACGCAGTATTTT. Residues: CASSSTDTQYF. This chain connects TRBV13 to TRBJ2-3; no clear D gene. The CDR3 is 11 amino acids. V was cut by 4 bases and J by 2 bases, with 1 base left in between. Germline assignment: CDR1 PRHDT and CDR2 FYEKMQ (reference sequence). Full variable domain (rest looked up from reference TRBV13 and TRBJ2-3): AAGVIQSPRHLIKEKRETATLKCYPIPRHDTVYWYQQGPGQDPQFLISFYEKMQSDKGSIPDRFSAQQFSDYHSELNMSSLELGDSALYFCASSSTDTQYFGPGTRLTVL.

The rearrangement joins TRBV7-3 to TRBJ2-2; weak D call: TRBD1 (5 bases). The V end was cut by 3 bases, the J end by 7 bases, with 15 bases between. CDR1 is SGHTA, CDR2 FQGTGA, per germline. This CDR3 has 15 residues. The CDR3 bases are TGTGCCAGCAGCTTCTGGATACAGGCGTACGGGGAGCTGTTTTTT. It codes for CASSFWIQAYGELFF.

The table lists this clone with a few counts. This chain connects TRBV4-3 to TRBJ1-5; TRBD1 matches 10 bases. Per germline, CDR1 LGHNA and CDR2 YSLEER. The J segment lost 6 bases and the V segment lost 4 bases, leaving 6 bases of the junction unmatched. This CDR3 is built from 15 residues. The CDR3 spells CASSPTTGGTQPQHF. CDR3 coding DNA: TGCGCCAGCAGCCCGACGACAGGGGGCACTCAGCCCCAGCATTTT.

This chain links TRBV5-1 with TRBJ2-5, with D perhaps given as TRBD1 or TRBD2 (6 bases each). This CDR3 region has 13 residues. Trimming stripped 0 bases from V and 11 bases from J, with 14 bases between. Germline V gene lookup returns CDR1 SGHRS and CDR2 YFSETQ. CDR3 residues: CASSLEGVGGQYF. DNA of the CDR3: TGCGCCAGCAGCTTGGAGGGGGTCGGGGGACAGTACTTC.